The 18 T cell receptor beta chains listed next were all sequenced from one sample in a study of identical twins. TCRdb fed the 5' RACE reads into MiXCR, producing one record per CDR3 protein. The data show around 480,000 distinct CDR3 sequences, around 15% seen once. These sequences were also reported in another study, on yellow fever vaccine responses in identical twins.

The sequencing input was CD4+ T cells sorted from blood. These receptors were collected from a woman aged 18-29 years in good health.

The chain employs TRBV2 and TRBJ2-4, with 11 bases identical to TRBD1. Germline V CDR1 and CDR2: SNHLY, FYNNEI. After removal of 3 bases from V and 12 bases from J, the junction contained 10 bases not matched to a gene. The CDR3 loop spans 15 amino acids. CDR3: CASSDIGQGALGQYF. The DNA for the CDR3 is TGTGCCAGCAGTGATATCGGACAGGGGGCGCTGGGTCAGTACTTC. Full variable domain (missing parts from reference TRBV2 and TRBJ2-4): EPEVTQTPSHQVTQMGQEVILRCVPISNHLYFYWYRQILGQKVEFLVSFYNNEISEKSEIFDDQFSVERPDGSNFTLKIRSTKLEDSAMYFCASSDIGQGALGQYFGAGTRLSVL.

J is TRBJ2-1 and V is TRBV20-1; 10 nucleotides agree with TRBD2. The CDR3 is 14 amino acids. CDR1 and CDR2 (germline): DFQATT, SNEGSKA (reference sequence). V lost 6 bases, J lost 8 bases, and 10 bases stayed unmatched. CDR3: CSAPPSGSGYEQFF. The DNA for the CDR3 is TGCAGTGCGCCCCCTAGCGGGAGTGGCTATGAGCAGTTCTTC.

This clonotype has only one observation. The chain recombines TRBV7-8 with TRBJ1-2, with D uncertain. V was cut by 3 bases and J by 7 bases, with 18 bases left in between. The CDR3 length is 15 residues. Per germline, CDR1 SGHVS and CDR2 FQNEAQ. The CDR3 spells CASSFEGRDIGGYTF. CDR3 in DNA: TGTGCCAGCAGCTTCGAAGGCCGCGATATCGGTGGCTACACCTTC.

This clonotype has only a few counts. This chain connects TRBV29-1 to TRBJ2-5, with D tentatively TRBD1 (7 bases). The V end was cut by 3 bases, the J end by 5 bases, with 16 bases between. Germline CDR1 reads SQVTM; CDR2 reads ANQGSEA. This CDR3 contains 14 residues. The CDR3 sequence: CSVELTGRMETQYF. The CDR3, as DNA: TGCAGCGTTGAGTTGACAGGGAGGATGGAGACCCAGTACTTC.

The CDR3 sequence: CATSDLRTSRDTGELFF. CDR3 DNA: TGTGCCACCAGTGATTTGCGGACTAGTCGGGACACCGGGGAGCTGTTTTTT. The chain links TRBV24-1 to TRBJ2-2; the match to TRBD2 covers 7 bases. V was pared by 0 bases and J by 3 bases, with 6 bases of the junction left unmatched. Per germline, CDR1 KGHDR and CDR2 SFDVKD. The length of the CDR3 is 17 residues.

This chain connects TRBV3-1 to TRBJ2-3; D is undetermined. Between the trimmed V and J ends, which lost 6 bases and 6 bases, there was a span of 19 bases. Germline CDR1 LGHDT, CDR2 YNNKEL (reference sequence). This CDR3 is built from 15 residues. The CDR3 loop reads CASSRSAGRVDTQYF. CDR3 nucleotides: TGTGCCAGCAGTCGAAGTGCAGGCAGAGTGGATACGCAGTATTTT.

This clonotype was detected ten times or more. CDR3 sequence (DNA): TGTGCCACCGAAGGGGCTGGTTCCTCCTACGAGCAGTACTTC. It translates to CATEGAGSSYEQYF. The rearrangement links TRBV28 to TRBJ2-7; D might be TRBD1 (5 bases). The CDR3 is 14 amino acids. Germline assignment: CDR1 MDHEN and CDR2 SYDVKM. With 10 bases removed from V and 0 bases from J, the gap between germline ends came to 16 bases.

In this sample, this clonotype turned up many times. J is TRBJ2-3 and V is TRBV6-4; 7 bases fit TRBD1. This CDR3 contains 15 residues. Germline V gene sequence: CDR1 MRHNA, CDR2 SNTAGT. Unmatched junction bases numbered 8, after V lost 6 bases and J lost 2 bases. The CDR3 nucleotides read TGTGCCAGCAGACTGACAGGGATTGTCACAGATACGCAGTATTTT. Translating it yields CASRLTGIVTDTQYF.

A remark on this clonotype: A single base separates this from a much larger clone, so it may be a read error. V is TRBV20-1 and J is TRBJ2-3; TRBD2 matches at 10 bases. Germline lookup yields CDR1 DFQATT and CDR2 SNEGSKA (reference sequence). There are 15 residues in the CDR3. The DNA for the CDR3 is TGCAGTGCTGGCCCTAGCGGGGGAGTGGCAGATACGCAGGATTTT. Translated: CSAGPSGGVADTQDF.

This clonotype was detected only a few times. The chain combines TRBV12-3 or TRBV12-4 with TRBJ2-1, with D unclear. Trimming removed 0 bases at V and 7 bases at J, with 10 bases between. The CDR3 has 14 amino acids. CDR3 protein: CASSLAFSGNEQFF. Written as DNA, the CDR3 is TGTGCCAGCAGTTTAGCGTTTTCTGGTAATGAGCAGTTCTTC.

J is TRBJ2-2 and V is TRBV2, with D unclear. The CDR3 has 18 residues. CDR1 SNHLY and CDR2 FYNNEI come from the germline V gene. V dropped 2 bases and J dropped 0 bases, with 16 bases sitting between them. Written as DNA, the CDR3 is TGTGCCAGCAGTGAACATGTCTGGCTTTCTACGAACACCGGGGAGCTGTTTTTT. Translating gives CASSEHVWLSTNTGELFF. Full variable domain (missing parts from reference TRBV2 and TRBJ2-2): EPEVTQTPSHQVTQMGQEVILRCVPISNHLYFYWYRQILGQKVEFLVSFYNNEISEKSEIFDDQFSVERPDGSNFTLKIRSTKLEDSAMYFCASSEHVWLSTNTGELFFGEGSRLTVL.

The J gene is TRBJ2-7, the V gene TRBV7-8; D may be TRBD2 (5 bases). V lost 4 bases, J lost 3 bases, and 22 bases lay in between. The V gene's germline CDR1 is SGHVS and CDR2 FQNEAQ. The CDR3 is made up of 17 amino acids. CDR3 loop: CASSYPPGKPSVYEQYF. DNA for the CDR3: TGTGCCAGCAGCTACCCTCCGGGGAAACCCTCAGTCTACGAGCAGTACTTC.

This clonotype was counted only a few times. The V and J genes are TRBV10-3 and TRBJ2-2; TRBD1 matches 8 bases. Germline loops: CDR1 ENHRY, CDR2 SYGVKD. The V and J ends lost 8 bases and 5 bases, in that order; junction bases with no gene match: 4. This CDR3 contains 13 residues. DNA of the CDR3: TGTGCCATCCAGGGGGCAGAAACCGGGGAGCTGTTTTTT. This translates into CAIQGAETGELFF.

The genes are TRBV28 and TRBJ2-7, with TRBD1 as a possible D gene (6 bases). The CDR3 is 15 amino acids. The V and J ends lost 3 bases and 3 bases respectively, with 15 bases between them. Germline CDR1 reads MDHEN; CDR2 reads SYDVKM. The CDR3 nucleotides are TGTGCCAGCAGTTTTAGGGGCGCCAGGGGCTACGAGCAGTACTTC. It is translated as CASSFRGARGYEQYF.

V is TRBV7-2 and J is TRBJ1-4; D is perhaps TRBD1 (5 bases). Deletions cut 0 bases from V and 6 bases from J, with 11 bases between. The CDR3 runs to 15 residues. Germline values: CDR1 SGHTA, CDR2 FQGNSA. The DNA of the CDR3 is TGTGCCAGCAGCTTAGCGTGGGGCAGAGATGAAAAACTGTTTTTT. Translated: CASSLAWGRDEKLFF. The full variable domain, its missing parts supplied by reference TRBV7-2 and TRBJ1-4, is GAGVSQSPSNKVTEKGKDVELRCDPISGHTALYWYRQSLGQGLEFLIYFQGNSAPDKSGLPSDRFSAERTGGSVSTLTIQRTQQEDSAVYLCASSLAWGRDEKLFFGSGTQLSVL.

The gene calls are TRBV5-1 and TRBJ2-5; D might be TRBD1 (5 bases). Germline V gives CDR1 SGHRS, CDR2 YFSETQ. The CDR3 sequence is 15 residues long. Between the trimmed V and J ends, which lost 2 bases and 2 bases, there was a span of 13 bases. The CDR3 sequence is CASSFGAGLQETQYF. The DNA for the CDR3 is TGCGCCAGCAGCTTTGGGGCAGGTCTACAAGAGACCCAGTACTTC.

This chain uses TRBV20-1 with TRBJ2-1; 10 bases line up with TRBD2. Per the germline V gene, CDR1 is DFQATT and CDR2 is SNEGSKA (reference sequence). The junction had 6 bases not matched to a gene; V was cut back by 4 bases and J by 3 bases. This CDR3 comprises 15 residues. The CDR3 spells CSAIDTSGIYNEQFF. The DNA of the CDR3 is TGCAGTGCTATCGATACTAGCGGGATCTACAATGAGCAGTTCTTC.

V and J are TRBV7-3 and TRBJ2-3; 7 positions match TRBD1. This CDR3 comprises 16 residues. Germline values: CDR1 SGHTA, CDR2 FQGTGA. The trim removed 1 base at V and 7 bases at J, leaving 11 bases unmatched. CDR3 protein: CASSLRDSPRTYTQYF. DNA for the CDR3: TGTGCCAGCAGCTTAAGGGACAGCCCCCGCACCTATACGCAGTATTTT. The full variable domain, its missing parts supplied by reference TRBV7-3 and TRBJ2-3, is GAGVSQTPSNKVTEKGKYVELRCDPISGHTALYWYRQSLGQGPEFLIYFQGTGAADDSGLPNDRFFAVRPEGSVSTLKIQRTERGDSAVYLCASSLRDSPRTYTQYFGPGTRLTVL.